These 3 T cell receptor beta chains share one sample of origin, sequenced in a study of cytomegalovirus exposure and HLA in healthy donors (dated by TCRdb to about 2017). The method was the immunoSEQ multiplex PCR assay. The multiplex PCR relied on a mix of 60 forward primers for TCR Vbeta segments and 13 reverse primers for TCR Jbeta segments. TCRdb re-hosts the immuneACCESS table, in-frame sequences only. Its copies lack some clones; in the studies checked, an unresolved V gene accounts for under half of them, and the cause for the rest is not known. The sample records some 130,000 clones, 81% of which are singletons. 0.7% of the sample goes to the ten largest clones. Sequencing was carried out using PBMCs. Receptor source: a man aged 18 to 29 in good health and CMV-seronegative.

The CDR3 bases are TGTGCCAGCAGTGAATTGGGCCCAACGACACGGAACATTCAGTACTTC. Residues: CASSELGPTTRNIQYF. The chain is built from TRBV6-1 and TRBJ2-4; unclear D gene. CDR1 and CDR2 from the germline V gene are MNHNS and SASEGT. The CDR3 extends over 16 amino acids. V was clipped by 2 bases and J by 7 bases, with 18 bases between them.

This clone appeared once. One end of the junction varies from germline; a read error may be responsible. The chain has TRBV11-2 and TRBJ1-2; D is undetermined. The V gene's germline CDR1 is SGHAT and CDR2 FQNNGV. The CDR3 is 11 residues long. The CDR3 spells CASSSNSGYTF. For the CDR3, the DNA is TGTGCCAGCAGCTCAAACTCTGGCTACACCTTC.

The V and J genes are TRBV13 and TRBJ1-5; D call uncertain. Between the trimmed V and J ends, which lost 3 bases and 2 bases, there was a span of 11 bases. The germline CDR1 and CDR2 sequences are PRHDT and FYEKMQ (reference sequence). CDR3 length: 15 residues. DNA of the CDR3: TGTGCCAGCAGCTTCCTCGGCGCGGGCAATCAGCCCCAGCATTTT. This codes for CASSFLGAGNQPQHF.